A selection of T cell receptor beta chains follows, all from one sample in a study of T-cell memory formation after mild COVID-19. Each CDR3 protein gets one entry after TCRdb re-called the 5' RACE reads with MiXCR. The data contain 350,000 or so distinct CDR3 sequences, around a fifth of them singletons. Sequenced material: PBMCs or a T cell subset sorted from them (not recorded which). The receptors here all came from an adult woman who had mild COVID-19 (a few samples of this study predate the infection). Cell type and time point are not known. CDR3s include the opening cysteine and the closing phenylalanine or tryptophan. A D gene is named only where the DNA matches it firmly. The listing skips clone size in some rows; elsewhere it reads once, few, many or a size class.

.,TRBD1,TRBJ1-2,TRBV19,TGTGCCAGTAGTATTGACAGGGGGCTTTTTGGCTCCCCTGGTCCCGGTGGCTACACCTTC,CASSIDRGLFGSPGPGGYTF
.,.,TRBJ2-1,TRBV11-3,TGTGCCAGCAGCTTTATATCGGGGACGGGCAATGAGCAGTTCTTC,CASSFISGTGNEQFF
.,.,TRBJ2-1,TRBV19,TGTGCCACAGGTCAGGGGGGGTCTTACAATGAGCAGTTCTTC,CATGQGGSYNEQFF
many,.,TRBJ1-1,TRBV5-6,TGTGCCAGCAGCTTACGGGGAGGCACTGAAGCTTTCTTT,CASSLRGGTEAFF
.,.,TRBJ1-1,TRBV5-1,TGCGCCAGCAGCTTGTGGGAGGTTACGGGGACTGAAGCTTTCTTT,CASSLWEVTGTEAFF
few,TRBD1,TRBJ2-7,TRBV5-1,TGCGCCAGCAGACATGGACAGGGGAGTTCCTACGAGCAGTACTTC,CASRHGQGSSYEQYF
.,TRBD1,TRBJ2-7,TRBV6-1,TGTGCCAGCAGTCCTCGCGGGACAGGGGGCAGGAACGAGCAGTACTTC,CASSPRGTGGRNEQYF
.,.,TRBJ1-4,TRBV6-6,TGTGCCAGCAGCCCCCGCAGGCAAATGTTTTTT,CASSPRRQMFF
few,.,TRBJ1-5,TRBV20-1,TGCAGTGCTAGAGTAGGCAGGAATCAGCCCCAGCATTTT,CSARVGRNQPQHF
.,.,TRBJ1-5,TRBV6-1,TGTGCCAGCAGCCGCTCGGCAGGCAAGGATCAGCCCCAGCATTTT,CASSRSAGKDQPQHF
.,TRBD1,TRBJ1-1,TRBV30,TGTGCCTGGAGTGGACAGGGAATGACTTTCTTT,CAWSGQGMTFF
few,TRBD2,TRBJ2-1,TRBV29-1,TGCAGCGTCCTAGCGGGAGCTCTCGATGAGCAGTTCTTC,CSVLAGALDEQFF
.,.,TRBJ2-2,TRBV9,TGTGCCAGCAGCGTAGGGGGCACCGGGGAGCTGTTTTTT,CASSVGGTGELFF
many,.,TRBJ2-3,TRBV6-5,TGTGCCAGCAAGGCTAGTGGGGATACGCAGTATTTT,CASKASGDTQYF
few,TRBD1,TRBJ1-5,TRBV25-1,TGTGCCAGCAGTGGCGGGACAGTTTATAGCAATCAGCCCCAGCATTTT,CASSGGTVYSNQPQHF
.,.,TRBJ2-5,TRBV24-1,TGTGCCACCAGTGATTTAGGCCTAGCAGTAAAAGAGACCCAGTACTTC,CATSDLGLAVKETQYF
few,.,TRBJ2-7,TRBV18,TGTGCCAGCTCACCACCCCGTCCATCCCACGAGCAGTACTTC,CASSPPRPSHEQYF
.,TRBD1,TRBJ2-7,TRBV7-9,TGTGCCAGCAGCCCAGGACAGGGGCCGACCTCCTACGAGCAGTACTTC,CASSPGQGPTSYEQYF
few,TRBD1,TRBJ1-1,TRBV11-2,TGTGCCAGCAGCTTAGCTTGGGGGACAGGGAACACTGAAGCTTTCTTT,CASSLAWGTGNTEAFF
.,TRBD1,TRBJ1-5,TRBV27,TGTGCCAGCATGGCACAGGGGGACAGCAATCAGCCCCAGCATTTT,CASMAQGDSNQPQHF
few,TRBD1,TRBJ2-7,TRBV11-2,TGTGCCAGCAGCTCGTCCCAGGGGACAGTTTCAAACGAGCAGTACTTC,CASSSSQGTVSNEQYF
many,.,TRBJ2-1,TRBV7-3,TGTGCCAGCAGCTTCAATACGTTGGCAAATGAGCAGTTCTTC,CASSFNTLANEQFF
few,TRBD1,TRBJ1-2,TRBV5-1,TGCGCCAGCAGCTTCGGGAGGGGGCGCGAAAACTATGGCTACACCTTC,CASSFGRGRENYGYTF
few,.,TRBJ2-7,TRBV25-1,TGTGCCAGCGCGACAGCCTACGAGCAGTACTTC,CASATAYEQYF
.,TRBD1,TRBJ1-2,TRBV24-1,TGTGCCACCAGTGATTTAGGGACAGGGGGAGACTATGGCTACACCTTC,CATSDLGTGGDYGYTF
few,TRBD1,TRBJ2-1,TRBV6-2/TRBV6-3,TGTGCCAGCAGCCCCGGGACAGGGGGAAACAATGAGCAGTTCTTC,CASSPGTGGNNEQFF
few,.,TRBJ1-1,TRBV9,TGTGCCAGCAGCGTAGAATGGGGTGGGAACACTGAAGCTTTCTTT,CASSVEWGGNTEAFF
.,.,TRBJ2-7,TRBV7-6,TGTGCCAGCAGCTTAGCCGTGGATTACGAGCAGTACTTC,CASSLAVDYEQYF
.,TRBD1,TRBJ1-1,TRBV7-2,TGTGCCAGCAGGACCGGACAGGGGTACACTGAAGCTTTCTTT,CASRTGQGYTEAFF
few,TRBD2,TRBJ2-7,TRBV2,TGTGCCAGCAAGACTAGCGGGGGGGCCGCTGTTCTGGGAGAGCAGTACTTC,CASKTSGGAAVLGEQYF